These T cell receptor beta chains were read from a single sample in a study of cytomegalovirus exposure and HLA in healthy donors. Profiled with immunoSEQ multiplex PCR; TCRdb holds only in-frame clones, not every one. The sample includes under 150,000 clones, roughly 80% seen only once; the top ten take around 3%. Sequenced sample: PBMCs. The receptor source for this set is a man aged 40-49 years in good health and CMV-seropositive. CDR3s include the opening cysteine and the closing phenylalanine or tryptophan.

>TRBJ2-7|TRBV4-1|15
CASSRSGTGDYEQYF
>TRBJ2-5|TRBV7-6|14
CASSERSVKETQYF
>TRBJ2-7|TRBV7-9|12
CASSSDRNEQYF
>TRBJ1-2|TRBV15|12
CATSRDFSGYTF
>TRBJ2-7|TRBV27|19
CASSLYGLAGGTASYEQYF
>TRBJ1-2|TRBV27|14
CASSLKAGNYGYTF
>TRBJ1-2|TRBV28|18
CASSLFGQRISTGYGYTF
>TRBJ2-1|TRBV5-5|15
CASSLLAGQSHEQFF
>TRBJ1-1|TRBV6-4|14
CASSRQLGDTEAFF
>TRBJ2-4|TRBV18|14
CASSPSDSQNIQYF
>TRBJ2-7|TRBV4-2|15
CASSQDRGTVYEQYF
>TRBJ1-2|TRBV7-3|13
CASSKGQGAGYTF
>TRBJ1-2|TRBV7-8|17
CASSYPGTSDGSYGYTF
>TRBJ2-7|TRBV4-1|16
CASSQDPGLADPEQYF
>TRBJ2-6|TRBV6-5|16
CASSYSAGTGANVLTF
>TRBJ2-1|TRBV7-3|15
CASSLALAGYNEQFF
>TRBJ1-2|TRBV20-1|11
CSATPGVGYTF
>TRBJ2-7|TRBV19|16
CASSRLLAGEVHEQYF
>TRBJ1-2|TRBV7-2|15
CASSSEDRALYGYTF
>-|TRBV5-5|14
CASRQGQGYGEQYF
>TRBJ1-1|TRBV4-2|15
CASSPRGKLNTEAFF
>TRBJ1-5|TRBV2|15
CASRLDRAGNQPQHF
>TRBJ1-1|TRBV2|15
CASSEESLQATEAFF
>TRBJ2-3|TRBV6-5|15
CASSRSGRPTDTQYF
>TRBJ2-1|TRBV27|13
CASSLQGAIEQFF
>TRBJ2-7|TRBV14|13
CASSQDTGYEQYF
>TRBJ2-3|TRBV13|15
CASREAGGFSDTQYF
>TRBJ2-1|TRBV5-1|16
CASSLTSGSSYNEQFF
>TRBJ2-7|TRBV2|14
CASSETSGIYEQYF
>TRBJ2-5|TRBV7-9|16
CASSLGTSGRGETQYF
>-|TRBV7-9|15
CASSPSGRDVNEQYF
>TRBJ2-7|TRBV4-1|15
CASSPRETGGYEQYF
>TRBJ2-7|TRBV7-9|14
CASSPNPGSYEQYF
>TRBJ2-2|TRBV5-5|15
CASSPGTGYTGELFF
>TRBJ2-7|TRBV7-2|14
CASSRPIRGYEQYF
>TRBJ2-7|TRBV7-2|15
CASTLWTSGTREQYF
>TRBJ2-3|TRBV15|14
CATSSIEVTDTQYF